This is a list of T cell receptor beta chains from one sample in a study of shared clonotypes between healthy human individuals. This table comes from immunoSEQ multiplex PCR, and its TCRdb copy is limited to in-frame clones, with some not included. This sample has a few hundred thousand clones; 87% occur once, and the top ten carry roughly 16%. Input material: memory CD8+ T cells sorted from blood. The receptors shown here come from a man aged 18 to 30 in good health. Each CDR3 is given with its conserved first and last residue. D genes are given only for firm matches. Where a row states a size, it is once, few, many or the class of an expanded clone; other rows omit it.

NA	TRBV6-7	TRBJ2-7	NA	TGTGCCAGTCCCGGAGGGCGCGAGCAGTACTTC	CASPGGREQYF
NA	TRBV6-1	TRBJ2-7	NA	TGTGCCGCAACTCTGGGGGGGGCTTCCTACGAGCAGTACTTC	CAATLGGASYEQYF
NA	TRBV13	TRBJ2-5	NA	TGTGCCAGCAGCTTAAGAGACAGTTCGGCGGGACAAGAGACCCAGTACTTC	CASSLRDSSAGQETQYF
NA	TRBV7-2	TRBJ2-1	once	TGTGCCAGCAGCTTTAGGGCTAATGAGCAGTTCTTC	CASSFRANEQFF
NA	TRBV6-6	TRBJ2-3	NA	TGTGCCAGCAGTTACCGAAGTCCCACAGATACGCAGTATTTT	CASSYRSPTDTQYF
TRBD2	TRBV7-3	TRBJ2-3	NA	TGTGCCAGCAGCCCTAGCGGGGGGGTGGCAGATACGCAGTATTTT	CASSPSGGVADTQYF
TRBD2	TRBV2	TRBJ2-7	NA	TGTGCCAGCAGTGACGTCGTAGCGGGGGGGCGATTATTCTCCTACGAGCAGTACTTC	CASSDVVAGGRLFSYEQYF
NA	TRBV2	TRBJ1-1	few	TGTGCCAGCAGTGTTGAACAGCGCACTGAAGCTTTCTTT	CASSVEQRTEAFF
NA	TRBV9	TRBJ2-7	NA	TGTGCCAGCAGCGTAGGGACCCCGGGCGAGCAGTACTTC	CASSVGTPGEQYF
TRBD1	TRBV5-1	TRBJ2-5	NA	TGCGCCAGCAGCTTGGAGGGGGCAGGCGAGACCCAGTACTTC	CASSLEGAGETQYF
NA	TRBV28	TRBJ2-1	NA	TGTGCCAGCAGTTTAGTTGAATCGGACAATGAGCAGTTCTTC	CASSLVESDNEQFF
TRBD1	TRBV4-1	TRBJ1-2	NA	TGCGCCAGCAGCCAAGGGACAGGGTTAGATGGCTACACCTTC	CASSQGTGLDGYTF
TRBD1	TRBV2	TRBJ2-7	NA	TGTGCCAGCGCGCGGACAGGAGCACCCTACGAGCAGTACTTC	CASARTGAPYEQYF
NA	TRBV30	TRBJ1-1	once	TGTGCCTGGAGTGTAGGAGTTGAAGCTTTCTTT	CAWSVGVEAFF
TRBD1	TRBV2	TRBJ2-3	NA	TGTGCCAGCAGTGACGGACAGGGGGCGTTGGGCACAGATACGCAGTATTTT	CASSDGQGALGTDTQYF
NA	TRBV27	TRBJ1-2	once	TGTGCCAGCAGCCACGGGGATGGCTACACCTTC	CASSHGDGYTF
NA	TRBV7-3	TRBJ2-6	NA	TGTGCCAGCAGCTCGATCTCCGGGGCCAACGTCCTGACTTTC	CASSSISGANVLTF
NA	TRBV9	TRBJ1-1	NA	TGTGCCAGCAGCTCCCTGGAGAACACTGAAGCTTTCTTT	CASSSLENTEAFF
NA	TRBV4-3	TRBJ1-1	NA	TGCGCCAGCAGCCAAGATTCCGGGGGAATGGAAGAAGCTTTCTTT	CASSQDSGGMEEAFF
NA	TRBV6-1	TRBJ2-7	NA	TGTGCCAGCTGGGGGACGGACTCCTACGAGCAGTACTTC	CASWGTDSYEQYF
TRBD2	TRBV9	TRBJ2-1	NA	TGTGCCAGCAGCGTAGACCCCAGAACTAGCGGGAGAGACAATGAGCAGTTCTTC	CASSVDPRTSGRDNEQFF
TRBD2	TRBV7-2	TRBJ2-3	once	TGTGCCAGCAGCTTAGTGGGACTAGCAACCGATACGCAGTATTTT	CASSLVGLATDTQYF
TRBD1	TRBV19	TRBJ2-7	many	TGTGCCAGTAGCACGGGACAGGGGGCTGGTGAGCAGTACTTC	CASSTGQGAGEQYF
TRBD1	TRBV2	TRBJ2-5	NA	TGTGCCAGCAGTGAGGACAGGATGGCAGAGACCCAGTACTTC	CASSEDRMAETQYF
NA	TRBV7-8	TRBJ1-6	NA	TGTGCCAGCACCTTAGGGCTGGGGAGGTCCTATAATTCACCCCTCCACTTT	CASTLGLGRSYNSPLHF
TRBD2	TRBV19	TRBJ2-5	NA	TGTGCCAGTAGTAGGCTAGCGGGAGTACAAGAGACCCAGTACTTC	CASSRLAGVQETQYF
TRBD1	TRBV28	TRBJ1-2	NA	TGTGCCAGCAGCTCGGACAGGGAAGCGGGGATAATCTATGGCTACACCTTC	CASSSDREAGIIYGYTF
NA	TRBV19	TRBJ2-7	NA	TGTGCCAGTAGTATTCAGTTAGGCTACGAGCAGTACTTC	CASSIQLGYEQYF
TRBD1	TRBV28	TRBJ2-7	NA	TGTGCCAGCAGTTCCAACGACAGGGTCTACGAGCAGTACTTC	CASSSNDRVYEQYF
NA	TRBV5-1	TRBJ2-7	NA	TGCGCCAGCAGCTTGGATTGGCAGGAGCAGTACTTC	CASSLDWQEQYF
NA	TRBV7-9	TRBJ2-7	NA	TGTGCCAGCAGCCCCAGGTCCGGTTCCTACGAGCAGTACTTC	CASSPRSGSYEQYF
NA	TRBV6-5	TRBJ1-2	NA	TGTGCCAGCAGTTACTCGACTGAGGACGTGGGAGGCTACACCTTC	CASSYSTEDVGGYTF
NA	TRBV27	TRBJ1-2	NA	TGTGCCAGCAGTTTGAGTTCATCTCTCTATGGCTACACCTTC	CASSLSSSLYGYTF
NA	TRBV13	TRBJ2-5	NA	TGTGCCAGCAGCTTAGGCCCTCAGACAGGACTAAGGGAGACCCAGTACTTC	CASSLGPQTGLRETQYF
TRBD1	TRBV5-6	TRBJ2-7	NA	TGTGCCAGCAAGACAGGGTTTTCCTACGAGCAGTACTTC	CASKTGFSYEQYF
NA	TRBV10-2	TRBJ2-7	NA	TGCGCCAGCAGTGCCATCGAACTAGGCTACGAGCAGTACTTC	CASSAIELGYEQYF
NA	TRBV4-2	TRBJ2-7	few	TGTGCCAGCAGCCAAGTGGGGACGGGGCCCTACGAGCAGTACTTC	CASSQVGTGPYEQYF
TRBD2	TRBV10-3	TRBJ2-5	NA	TGTGCCATCAGTGACGGGAGCGGGGGGCATGAGACCCAGTACTTC	CAISDGSGGHETQYF
NA	TRBV28	TRBJ1-6	NA	TGTGCCAGCAGTTTCGGGGGGCCCCTCCACTTT	CASSFGGPLHF
TRBD2	TRBV4-2	TRBJ2-5	NA	TGTGCCAGCAGCCCGGAAACCCCGGGACTAGCAATGTGGGAGACCCAGTACTTC	CASSPETPGLAMWETQYF
TRBD2	TRBV5-4	TRBJ2-7	NA	TGTGCCAGCAGCTTGGGAGCGGGGGATTTCTACGAGCAGTACTTC	CASSLGAGDFYEQYF
TRBD1	TRBV27	TRBJ1-1	NA	TGTGCCAGCCGACAGGGGGTGGATGTGACTGAAGCTTTCTTT	CASRQGVDVTEAFF
NA	TRBV4-3	TRBJ2-7	NA	TGCGCCAGCAGCCAAGATACGAGCGGAGTGTACGAGCAGTACTTC	CASSQDTSGVYEQYF